This T cell receptor beta chain emerged from a study of blood T cells in healthy people across ages. Study-wide points: Whereas aged donors had fewer naive CD4+ cells, long-lived donors had more of them and higher diversity. Observed TCR beta diversity showed a strong correlation with the percentage of naive T cells as measured by flow cytometry.

V shed 5 bases and J shed 7 bases, with 6 bases lying between them. Germline V CDR1 and CDR2: MNHNS, SASEGT. The CDR3 runs to 10 residues. The donors, healthy Caucasians from Russia, were aged roughly 6 to 100. A sample-barcoded 5' primer and a J-beta primer mix were used in a second PCR of roughly 7 to 11 cycles. Every sample returned 2.5 million or more CDR3-containing paired-end reads. A single record per CDR3 protein comes from TCRdb applying MiXCR to the 5' RACE reads. The sample has 800,000 to 950,000 distinct CDR3 sequences, 40% to 60% seen once; the top ten hold around 15%. As regards this clonotype: The antigen is not known.

The source material was blood. This clonotype was sampled from a man between 25 and 39 years old in good health. V usage is TRBV6-1 and J usage is TRBJ2-7; D not resolved. CDR3 residues: CASSWDEQYF. The CDR3 nucleotides read TGTGCCAGCAGTTGGGATGAGCAGTACTTC.